This T cell receptor beta chain came from a study of blood T cell repertoires in COVID-19. Across the study: COVID-19 samples, acute and convalescent, were from the United States, Italy and Spain.

The study drew participants aged about 18 to 95 years from roughly 25 US areas. The data were produced by immunoSEQ multiplex PCR, yet TCRdb's version contains in-frame clones alone and is incomplete. The sample lists some 460,000 clones, roughly nine tenths occurring once. The receptor was derived from a woman aged 18 to 35 with acute COVID-19. The sample comprised PBMCs or T cells enriched from blood (not recorded which).

The CDR3: CASSLLAGGYEQYF. Here the CDR3 DNA reads TGTGCCAGCAGCTTACTAGCGGGAGGCTACGAGCAGTACTTC. The V gene is TRBV7-9, the J gene TRBJ2-7; 11 bases line up with TRBD2. Germline CDR1 and CDR2: SEHNR and FQNEAQ (reference sequence). V gave up 2 bases and J gave up 3 bases; unmatched junction bases: 0. The CDR3 covers 14 residues.